This T cell receptor beta chain appears in the sequencing data of a study of blood T cells in healthy people across ages (dated by TCRdb to the mid-2010s). Turning to the overall study: In model experiments, template switching captured about one uniquely barcoded TCR beta cDNA molecule for every two T cells. Using deep sequencing normalized with unique cDNA molecular identifiers, the study measured how TCR beta repertoire diversity changes with age. The donors were divided into four age groups: young (average approximately 16 years), middle-aged (around 41), aged (approximately 62) and long-lived (around 80). To avoid experimental bias, donors of different ages were spread randomly across the sequencing lanes. The study analyzed two additional independent replicas of 1 million unique cDNA reads from the same blood draw for two donors, one aged 18 to 30 and one aged 80 or older.

Donors were a few dozen systemically healthy Caucasian individuals from Russia aged roughly 6 to 90 years. Ten milliliters of peripheral blood were drawn from each donor into EDTA-treated Vacutainer tubes. Ficoll-Paque density-gradient centrifugation was used to isolate PBMCs, with at least 7 million per sample. Trizol reagent was used to extract total RNA from the PBMCs, yielding at least 6 micrograms per sample. The percentages of naive CD45RAhigh/CD27high T cells were determined by flow cytometry on a PBMC aliquot from every donor. As to this clonotype: No antigen is known for it. One base away there is no much larger clone; base qualities are not given.

The library was generated by 5' RACE. The instrument given in TCRdb is Illumina HiSeq 2500. A second PCR of roughly 7 to 12 cycles was run with a J-beta primer mix and a sample-barcoded 5' primer. A template-switch 5' adaptor carrying 12 random nucleotides introduced a unique molecular identifier onto each TCR beta cDNA molecule. At least 3 million CDR3-containing paired-end reads were obtained from each sample. First-strand cDNA synthesis was performed from all RNA using the Mint cDNA synthesis kit, with priming by a TRBC-specific oligonucleotide. All cDNA was treated with uracil-DNA glycosylase and then went through a first 18-cycle PCR with the universal primers M1SS and BC2_uni_R. The paper's data handling went like this. For normalization, 1 million high-quality reads, each with a distinct molecular identifier, were randomly selected from each sample. Reads sharing molecular identifiers were discarded rather than binned into consensus sequences. MiTCR, with a Q25 quality threshold and the strictest error-elimination algorithm, was used for CDR3 identification, clonotype clustering and error correction. A nonparametric unseen species model with Euler transformation was used to estimate a lower bound on total TCR beta diversity. TCRdb reprocessing: public reads trimmed at Q25 with fastp, clones called with MiXCR, in-frame beta chains kept. Entries that share a CDR3 protein sequence are merged under the most common genes and DNA. The V and J calls come from TCRdb's annotation, not from the publication. The sample yields roughly 800,000 distinct CDR3 sequences; roughly 60% were counted once. Of the sample, approximately 21% falls within the top ten clones.

The CDR3 covers 15 residues, taking in both the cysteine and the phenylalanine. CDR3 DNA only is kept here, 45 bases in frame from base 1. CDR1 and CDR2, looked up from the germline V gene, are SGHDN and FVKESK. Broader findings and caveats from the paper: There was a strong correlation between observed TCR beta diversity and the percentage of naive T cells measured by flow cytometry. Compared with the aged group, more naive CD4+ T cells, fewer expanded clones and increased TCR diversity were shown by the long-lived group, suggesting age selection. As age increased, observed TCR beta diversity per million T cells dropped in a roughly linear way, and a significant reduction was already evident by age 40. Because profiling used bulk unsorted PBMCs, naive and antigen-experienced compartments could not be compared conclusively. Because donor CMV infection status was unknown, age-related changes in expanded clonotypes were potentially confounded. Estimates of total diversity from one million sequenced T cells were regarded as lower bounds and underestimates.

The chain uses TRBV14 and TRBJ2-5; a tentative D match to TRBD1 spans 6 bases. The J call may not be correct, given that the DNA end is closer to TRBJ2-7. The sequencing sample was made of blood. This sequence was found in a man in his thirties or forties in good health. The nucleotide sequence reads as follows: TGTGCCAGCAGTTACAGGGTCGGGGCTTCCCACGAGCAGTACTTC. Its protein reads: CASSYRVGASHEQYF.